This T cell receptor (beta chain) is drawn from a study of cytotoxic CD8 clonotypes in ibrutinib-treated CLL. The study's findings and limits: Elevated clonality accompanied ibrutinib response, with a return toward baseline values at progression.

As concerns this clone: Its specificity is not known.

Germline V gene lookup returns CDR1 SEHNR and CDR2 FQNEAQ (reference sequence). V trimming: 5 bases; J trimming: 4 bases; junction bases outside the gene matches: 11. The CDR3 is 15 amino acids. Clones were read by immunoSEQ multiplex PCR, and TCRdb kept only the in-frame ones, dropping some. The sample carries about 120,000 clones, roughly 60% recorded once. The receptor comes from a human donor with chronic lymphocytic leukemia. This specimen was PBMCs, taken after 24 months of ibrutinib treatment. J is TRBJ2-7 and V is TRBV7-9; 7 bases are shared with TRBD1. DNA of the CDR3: TGTGCCAGCAGCCGAGACAGGGTACCCCCGTACGAGCAGTACTTC. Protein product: CASSRDRVPPYEQYF.